The sequence of this T cell receptor (beta chain) was determined in a study of metastatic and nonmetastatic thyroid tumors. How the authors handled the data: A papillary thyroid cancer distant-metastasis classifier was built from CDR3 differences across clinicopathological groups. TCRdb reanalyzed the PCR reads via MiXCR. The V and J calls follow TCRdb's processing rather than the paper's. The sample yields approximately 34,000 clones, 16% seen once. No patient received treatment before thyroid surgery. The germline CDR1 and CDR2 sequences are MNHEY and SVGAGI. V lost 2 bases and J 6 bases, leaving 16 bases between the germline ends. The CDR3 sequence is 16 residues long. This clone was observed at least ten times.

This sequence originates from a female donor with papillary thyroid cancer or a benign thyroid nodule (not recorded which). Some clones in this sample may be carry-over from other donors' samples. The sequencing sample was made of blood. The chain has TRBV6-5 and TRBJ1-4; tentatively, D is TRBD1 (5 bases). The CDR3 loop reads CASSYGLPGWDEKLFF. For the CDR3, the DNA is TGTGCCAGCAGTTACGGACTACCAGGGTGGGATGAAAAACTGTTTTTT.